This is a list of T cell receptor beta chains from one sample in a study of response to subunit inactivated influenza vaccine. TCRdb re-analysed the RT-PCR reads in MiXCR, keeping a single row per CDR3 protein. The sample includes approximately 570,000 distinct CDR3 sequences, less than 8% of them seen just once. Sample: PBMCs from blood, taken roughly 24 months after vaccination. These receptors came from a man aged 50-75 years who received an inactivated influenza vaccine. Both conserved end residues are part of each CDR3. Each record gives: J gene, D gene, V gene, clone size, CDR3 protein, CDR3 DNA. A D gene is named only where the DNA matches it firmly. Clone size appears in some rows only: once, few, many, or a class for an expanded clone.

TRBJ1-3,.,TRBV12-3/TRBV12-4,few,CASRQSGSGNTIYF,TGTGCCAGCAGACAATCAGGGTCTGGAAACACCATATATTTT
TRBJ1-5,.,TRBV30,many,CAWSSGVGISNQPQHF,TGTGCCTGGAGTTCGGGGGTAGGGATCAGCAATCAGCCCCAGCATTTT
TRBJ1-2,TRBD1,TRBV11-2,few,CASSSQGSYGYTF,TGTGCCAGCAGCTCACAGGGGAGCTATGGCTACACCTTC
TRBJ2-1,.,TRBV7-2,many,CASSQWTGPYNEQFF,TGTGCCAGCAGCCAGTGGACTGGTCCCTACAATGAGCAGTTCTTC
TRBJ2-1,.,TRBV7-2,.,CASNGRYNEQFF,TGTGCCAGCAATGGCCGTTACAATGAGCAGTTCTTC
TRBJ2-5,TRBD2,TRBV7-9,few,CASSLAGGWETQYF,TGTGCCAGCAGCTTGGCGGGAGGATGGGAGACCCAGTACTTC
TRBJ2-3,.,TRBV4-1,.,CASSQEFATDTQYF,TGCGCCAGCAGCCAAGAATTCGCCACAGATACGCAGTATTTT
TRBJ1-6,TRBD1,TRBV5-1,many,CASSVGGTGGEFIHF,TGCGCCAGCAGCGTGGGCGGGACAGGGGGCGAATTTATCCACTTT
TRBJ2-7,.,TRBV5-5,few,CASSLSGGTSPYEQYF,TGTGCCAGCAGCTTGAGTGGTGGGACATCCCCCTACGAGCAGTACTTC
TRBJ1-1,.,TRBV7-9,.,CASIPQGGRTVEAFF,TGTGCCAGCATCCCCCAGGGAGGGAGGACAGTGGAAGCTTTCTTT
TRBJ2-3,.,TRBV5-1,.,CASSPREGARADTQYF,TGCGCCAGCAGCCCCAGGGAGGGGGCGCGCGCCGATACGCAGTATTTT
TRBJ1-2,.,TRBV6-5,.,CASSYSGGSLKGYTF,TGTGCCAGCAGTTACTCAGGGGGTAGTTTAAAAGGCTACACCTTC
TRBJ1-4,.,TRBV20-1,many,CSASGASTNEKLFF,TGCAGTGCTAGTGGGGCCTCAACTAATGAAAAACTGTTTTTT
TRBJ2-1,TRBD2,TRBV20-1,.,CSARGWGLLSSYNEQFF,TGCAGTGCTAGAGGGTGGGGACTACTAAGCTCCTACAATGAGCAGTTCTTC
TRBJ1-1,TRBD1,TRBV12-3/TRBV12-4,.,CASSLSDRAGTEAFF,TGTGCCAGCAGTTTATCGGACAGGGCGGGAACTGAAGCTTTCTTT
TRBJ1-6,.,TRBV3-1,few,CASSQYYTNSPLHF,TGTGCCAGCAGCCAATATTATACTAATTCACCCCTCCACTTT
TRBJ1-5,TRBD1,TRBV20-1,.,CSARAGQGAGSQPQHF,TGCAGTGCTAGAGCGGGACAGGGGGCGGGTAGTCAGCCCCAGCATTTT
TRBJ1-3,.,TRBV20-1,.,CSAGVGGHGGPIYF,TGCAGTGCTGGGGTCGGGGGGCACGGTGGGCCCATATATTTT
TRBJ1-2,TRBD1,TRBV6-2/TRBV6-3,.,CASRTGTDFYGYTF,TGTGCCAGCAGAACCGGGACAGACTTTTATGGCTACACCTTC
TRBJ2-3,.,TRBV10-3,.,CAISGSGTDTQYF,TGTGCCATCAGTGGTAGCGGCACAGATACGCAGTATTTT
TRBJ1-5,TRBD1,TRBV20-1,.,CSARLDGQGNQPQHF,TGCAGTGCTAGACTCGATGGACAGGGCAATCAGCCCCAGCATTTT
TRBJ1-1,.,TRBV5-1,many,CASSLGGTLNTEAFF,TGCGCCAGCAGCTTGGGCGGGACCTTGAACACTGAAGCTTTCTTT
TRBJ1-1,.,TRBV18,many,CASSGQKNTEAFF,TGTGCCAGCTCAGGACAGAAGAACACTGAAGCTTTCTTT
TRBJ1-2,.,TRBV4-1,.,CASSQDPDSLYGYTF,TGCGCCAGCAGCCAAGACCCAGACTCTCTCTATGGCTACACCTTC
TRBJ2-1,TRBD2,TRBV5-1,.,CASKTSGAPTYNEQFF,TGCGCCAGCAAAACCAGCGGGGCGCCTACCTACAATGAGCAGTTCTTC
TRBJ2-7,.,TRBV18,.,CASSDYSGYYEQYF,TGTGCCAGCTCAGACTACTCGGGATACTACGAGCAGTACTTC
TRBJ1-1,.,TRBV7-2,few,CASSLESKGTEAFF,TGTGCCAGCAGCTTAGAGAGTAAGGGCACTGAAGCTTTCTTT